This section outlines one T cell receptor beta chain sequence together with its context. The sample is drawn from a study of control samples from healthy donors and cancer patients. V dropped 0 bases and J dropped 1; count of bases not matched to a gene: 3. Per germline, CDR1 SGHRS and CDR2 YFSETQ. The length of the CDR3 is 15 residues. The protocol was immunoSEQ multiplex PCR, while the TCRdb copy is restricted to in-frame clones and leaves out a portion. The table lists roughly 170,000 clones, about 93% of them singletons. This receptor was identified in a young man in good health. The sample was blood. The chain has TRBV5-1 and TRBJ2-5; TRBD2 matches at 7 bases. CDR3 protein: CASSLVGTIQETQYF. CDR3 DNA sequence: TGCGCCAGCAGCTTGGTGGGGACTATCCAAGAGACCCAGTACTTC.